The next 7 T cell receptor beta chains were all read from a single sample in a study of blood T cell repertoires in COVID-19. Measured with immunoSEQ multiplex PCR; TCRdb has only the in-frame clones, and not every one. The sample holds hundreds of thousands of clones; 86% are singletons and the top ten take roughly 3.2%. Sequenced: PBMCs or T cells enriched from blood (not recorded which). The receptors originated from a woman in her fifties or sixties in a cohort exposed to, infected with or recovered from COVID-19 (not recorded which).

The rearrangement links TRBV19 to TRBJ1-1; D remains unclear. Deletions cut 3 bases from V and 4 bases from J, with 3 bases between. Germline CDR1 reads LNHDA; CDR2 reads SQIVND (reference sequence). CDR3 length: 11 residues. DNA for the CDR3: TGTGCCAGTAGTATCTTCACTGAAGCTTTCTTT. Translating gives CASSIFTEAFF.

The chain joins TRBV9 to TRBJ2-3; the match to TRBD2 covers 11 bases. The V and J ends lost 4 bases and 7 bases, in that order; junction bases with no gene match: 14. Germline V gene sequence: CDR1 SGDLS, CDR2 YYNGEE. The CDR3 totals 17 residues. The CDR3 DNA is TGTGCCAGCAGCACCCTTAGCGGGGGGGCCGACGAATATACGCAGTATTTT. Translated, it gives CASSTLSGGADEYTQYF.

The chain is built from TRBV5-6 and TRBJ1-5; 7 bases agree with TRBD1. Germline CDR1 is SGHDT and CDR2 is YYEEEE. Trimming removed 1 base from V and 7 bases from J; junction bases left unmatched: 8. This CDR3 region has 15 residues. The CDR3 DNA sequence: TGTGCCAGCAGCTTGAACCCAGGGGGTCCCCAGCCCCAGCATTTT. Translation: CASSLNPGGPQPQHF.

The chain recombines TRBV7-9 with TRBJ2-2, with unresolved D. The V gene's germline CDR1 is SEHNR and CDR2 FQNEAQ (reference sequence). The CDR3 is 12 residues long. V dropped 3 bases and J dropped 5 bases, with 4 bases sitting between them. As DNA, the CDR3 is TGTGCCAGCAGCTTTTATACCGGGGAGCTGTTTTTT. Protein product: CASSFYTGELFF. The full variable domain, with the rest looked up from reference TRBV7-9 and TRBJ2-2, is DTGVSQNPRHKITKRGQNVTFRCDPISEHNRLYWYRQTLGQGPEFLTYFQNEAQLEKSRLLSDRFSAERPKGSFSTLEIQRTEQGDSAMYLCASSFYTGELFFGEGSRLTVL.

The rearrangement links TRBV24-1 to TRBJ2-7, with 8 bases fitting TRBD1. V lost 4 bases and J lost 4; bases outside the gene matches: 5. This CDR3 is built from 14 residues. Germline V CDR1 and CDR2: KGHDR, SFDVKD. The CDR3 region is CATSDSGQGYEQYF. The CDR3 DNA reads TGTGCCACCAGTGACTCCGGACAGGGTTACGAGCAGTACTTC.

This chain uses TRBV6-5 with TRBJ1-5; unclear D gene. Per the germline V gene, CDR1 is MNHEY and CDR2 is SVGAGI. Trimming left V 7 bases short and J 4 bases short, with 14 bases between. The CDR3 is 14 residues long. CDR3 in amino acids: CASKSTSENQPQHF. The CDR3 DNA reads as TGTGCCAGCAAATCCACTTCGGAGAATCAGCCCCAGCATTTT.

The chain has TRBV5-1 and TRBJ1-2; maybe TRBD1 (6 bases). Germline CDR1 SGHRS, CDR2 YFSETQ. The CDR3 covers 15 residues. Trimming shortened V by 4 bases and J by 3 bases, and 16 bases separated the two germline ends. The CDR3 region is CASSPSGTLDYGYTF. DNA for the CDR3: TGCGCCAGCAGCCCCTCAGGGACACTGGACTATGGCTACACCTTC.